Here is one T cell receptor (beta chain) with its context. The antigen is undetermined. CDR3 length: 14 residues. Germline loops: CDR1 SGDLS, CDR2 YYNGEE. The V gene lost 4 bases and the J gene lost 4 bases, with 14 bases spanning the gap. Random hexamers were used to reverse transcribe about 0.5 to 1 ug of RNA. The authors amplified TCR beta CDR3 across 54 Vbeta and 13 Jbeta using immunoSEQ multiplex PCR. TCRdb reanalysed the immunoSEQ multiplex PCR reads using MiXCR and keeps one entry per CDR3 protein. The data contain fewer than 150,000 distinct CDR3 sequences, nearly 95% of them singletons. This sample was taken from a study of CD8 T cells in Susac syndrome. Study-wide results and caveats: The number of individuals included in the study's TCR sequencing and HLA analysis was acknowledged as relatively small.

As controls, healthy donors matched for age and sex were used. The rearrangement uses TRBV9 and TRBJ2-5, with D possibly TRBD2 on 5 matching bases. The TCR sequence derives from a human donor in good health. Material: CD8+ T cells from PBMCs. CDR3: CASSPGPEVETQYF. CDR3 in DNA: TGTGCCAGCAGCCCGGGCCCGGAGGTAGAGACCCAGTACTTC.